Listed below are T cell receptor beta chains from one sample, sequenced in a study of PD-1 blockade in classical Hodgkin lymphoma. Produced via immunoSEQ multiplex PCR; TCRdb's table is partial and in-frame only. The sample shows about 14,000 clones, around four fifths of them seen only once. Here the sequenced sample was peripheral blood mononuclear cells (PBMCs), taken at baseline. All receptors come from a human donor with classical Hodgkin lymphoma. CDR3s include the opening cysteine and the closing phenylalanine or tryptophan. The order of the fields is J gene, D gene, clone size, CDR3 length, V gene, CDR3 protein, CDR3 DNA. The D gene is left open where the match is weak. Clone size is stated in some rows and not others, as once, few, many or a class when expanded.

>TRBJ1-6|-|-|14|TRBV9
CASSVEDLNSPLHF
TGTGCCAGCAGCGTAGAAGACCTTAATTCACCCCTCCACTTT
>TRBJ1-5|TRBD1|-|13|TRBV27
CASSSRTGAPQHF
TGTGCCAGCAGTTCTCGGACAGGGGCGCCCCAGCATTTT
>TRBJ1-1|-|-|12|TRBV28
CASSLGGGKAFF
TGTGCCAGCAGTTTAGGAGGGGGAAAAGCTTTCTTT
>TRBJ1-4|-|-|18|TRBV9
CASSGYRDLGETHEKLFF
TGTGCCAGCAGCGGATACCGGGACTTAGGGGAAACTCATGAAAAACTGTTTTTT
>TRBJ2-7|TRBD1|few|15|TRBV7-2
CASSSGQGAPYEQYF
TGTGCCAGCAGCTCGGGACAGGGAGCCCCCTACGAGCAGTACTTC
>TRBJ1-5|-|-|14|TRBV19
CASINTGKEQPQHF
TGTGCCAGTATAAACACAGGGAAAGAACAGCCCCAGCATTTT
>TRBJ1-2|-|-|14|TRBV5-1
CASSLAGRANGYTF
TGCGCCAGCAGCTTGGCCGGCAGGGCAAATGGCTACACCTTC
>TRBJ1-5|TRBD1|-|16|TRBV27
CASRPRDRGGNQPQHF
TGTGCCAGCAGGCCCCGGGACAGGGGGGGCAATCAGCCCCAGCATTTT
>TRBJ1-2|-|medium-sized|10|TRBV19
CATLAGGYTF
TGTGCCACCTTGGCGGGTGGCTACACCTTC
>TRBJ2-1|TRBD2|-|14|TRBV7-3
CASSSGTRSGEQFF
TGTGCCAGCAGCTCAGGGACTAGAAGTGGTGAGCAGTTCTTC
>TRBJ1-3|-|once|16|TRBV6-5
CASSYSPQVAGNTIYF
TGTGCCAGCAGTTACTCGCCCCAGGTCGCAGGAAACACCATATATTTT
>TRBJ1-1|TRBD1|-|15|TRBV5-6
CASSFFGTGSTEAFF
TGTGCCAGCAGCTTTTTTGGGACAGGATCCACTGAAGCTTTCTTT
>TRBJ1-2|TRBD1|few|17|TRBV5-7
CASSPISGGEVLSGYTF
TGTGCCAGCAGCCCTATATCAGGGGGCGAAGTTTTGAGTGGCTACACCTTC
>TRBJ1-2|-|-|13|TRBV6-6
CASSYSRNYGYTF
TGTGCCAGCAGTTACTCGCGTAACTATGGCTACACCTTC
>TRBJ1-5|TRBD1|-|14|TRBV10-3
CAISDTTGNQPQHF
TGTGCCATCAGTGATACGACAGGGAATCAGCCCCAGCATTTT